Listed here are 8 T cell receptor beta chains from one sample, sequenced in a study of blood T cell repertoires in COVID-19 (dated by TCRdb to about 2020). The library was produced with the immunoSEQ multiplex PCR assay. TCRdb took over this immuneACCESS table, retaining in-frame rearrangements with V and J assigned. Such tables are incomplete; in checked studies, under half of the missing clones stem from an unresolved V gene, and the remainder is unexplained. The table for this sample lists 200,000 to 300,000 clones; around nine tenths of them were counted only once. The biggest ten clones account for under 3% of the sample. The specimen was PBMCs or T cells enriched from blood (not recorded which). The receptors here all came from a woman aged 18-29 years who had recovered from COVID-19.

There are a few counts of this clone. The chain has TRBV2 and TRBJ2-5, with TRBD2 matching 9 bases. This CDR3 region has 15 residues. V dropped 6 bases and J dropped 4; count of bases not matched to a gene: 9. The V gene's germline CDR1 is SNHLY and CDR2 FYNNEI. The CDR3 bases are TGTGCCAGCAGAATACTAGCGGGTGGGAGAGAGACCCAGTACTTC. Its translation: CASRILAGGRETQYF.

The chain has TRBV6-2 or TRBV6-3 and TRBJ2-1, with 7 bases that match TRBD2. CDR1 MNHEY and CDR2 SVGEGT come from the germline V gene. The CDR3 consists of 20 residues. The V segment lost 0 bases and the J segment 0 bases; nucleotides outside the gene matches: 14. In nucleotides, the CDR3 is TGTGCCAGCAGTTACTCGAAGGGGTCACTAGCGCCGAGCTCCTACAATGAGCAGTTCTTC. It specifies CASSYSKGSLAPSSYNEQFF.

The genes are TRBV6-5 and TRBJ1-5; D is perhaps TRBD1 (6 bases). This CDR3 region has 13 residues. Trimming removed 8 bases at V and 5 bases at J, with 13 bases between. The germline gives CDR1 MNHEY, CDR2 SVGAGI. In DNA, the CDR3 is TGTGCCAGCTGTAGCAGGGGCGATCAGCCCCAGCATTTT. Amino acid sequence: CASCSRGDQPQHF.

The V call is TRBV4-1, the J call TRBJ1-2; D call uncertain. CDR3 size: 16 residues. V was cut by 7 bases and J by 1 base, with 19 bases left in between. Germline V gene sequence: CDR1 MGHRA, CDR2 YSYEKL. The CDR3 is CASTMTGSSLNYGYTF. CDR3 nucleotide sequence: TGCGCCAGCACCATGACTGGGAGCTCACTTAACTATGGCTACACCTTC.

The chain joins TRBV4-1 to TRBJ1-3; no reliable D call. The CDR3 spans 16 residues. Germline V CDR1 and CDR2: MGHRA, YSYEKL. Trimming left V 1 base short and J 0 bases short, with 10 bases between. The CDR3 coding sequence is TGCGCCAGCAGCCAAGTGAACACAAACTCTGGAAACACCATATATTTT. It translates to CASSQVNTNSGNTIYF.

The chain links TRBV28 to TRBJ2-1, with TRBD2 matching 10 bases. CDR3 size: 16 residues. With 6 bases clipped from V and 9 bases from J, the junction kept 14 bases outside the gene matches. The germline V gene encodes CDR1 MDHEN and CDR2 SYDVKM. CDR3 nucleotide sequence: TGTGCCAGCAGCCTCACATGGAGCGGGAGGGCCGGTGAGCAGTTCTTC. It specifies CASSLTWSGRAGEQFF.

This clone has only one observation. V usage is TRBV2 and J usage is TRBJ1-4; D is possibly TRBD1 (6 bases). Germline V gives CDR1 SNHLY, CDR2 FYNNEI. V dropped 3 bases and J dropped 1 base, with 9 bases sitting between them. The CDR3 contains 15 residues. CDR3: CASSEGGQTNEKLFF. For the CDR3, the DNA is TGTGCCAGCAGTGAGGGGGGGCAAACTAATGAAAAACTGTTTTTT.

The chain employs TRBV30 and TRBJ2-1, with D unresolved. With 2 bases removed from V and 7 bases from J, the gap between germline ends came to 6 bases. The germline V gene encodes CDR1 GTSNPN and CDR2 SVGIG (reference sequence). This CDR3 comprises 11 residues. CDR3 nucleotides: TGTGCCTGGAGTCGGGTAAATGAGCAGTTCTTC. This sequence encodes CAWSRVNEQFF.